Below, 3 T cell receptor beta chains from the same sample are listed, as sequenced in a study of cytomegalovirus exposure and HLA in healthy donors. It was with 60 Vbeta and 13 Jbeta primers that the PCR ran. The data were produced by immunoSEQ multiplex PCR, yet TCRdb's version contains in-frame clones alone and is incomplete. The sample has 100,000 to 150,000 clones; roughly 83% are singletons. Sequencing was carried out using PBMCs. The receptors were gathered from a girl aged 2 to 9 in good health and CMV-seronegative.

This chain joins TRBV18 and TRBJ1-1; 10 nucleotides line up with TRBD1. Trimming at V came to 2 bases and at J to 5 bases, leaving 11 bases not matched to a gene. CDR1 and CDR2 from the germline V gene are KGHSH and LQKENI. CDR3 size: 17 residues. The CDR3 region has the DNA TGTGCCAGCTCACCAGTCCCGGGACAGGGGACGGGTACTGAAGCTTTCTTT. Translation: CASSPVPGQGTGTEAFF.

Here the CDR3 reads CASSSRWGGWNTGELFF. The CDR3 coding sequence is TGTGCCAGCAGCTCCCGGTGGGGGGGTTGGAACACCGGGGAGCTGTTTTTT. V is TRBV5-4 and J is TRBJ2-2; TRBD2 matches 7 bases. Germline V CDR1 and CDR2: SGHNT, YYREEE (reference sequence). Germline trimming cut 3 bases from V and 1 base from J; bases unmatched to any gene: 9. CDR3 size: 17 residues.

Only one count was recorded for this clone. This sequence joins TRBV5-1 and TRBJ2-2; D might be TRBD1 (6 bases). CDR1 SGHRS and CDR2 YFSETQ come from the germline V gene. This CDR3 contains 16 residues. Deletions cut 6 bases from V and 2 bases from J, with 17 bases between. The CDR3 nucleotides read TGCGCCAGCATCACCCTTCCAGGGGACAACACCGGGGAGCTGTTTTTT. The encoded protein is CASITLPGDNTGELFF.